These T cell receptor beta chains were read from a single sample in a study of vaccination and CD4 T cells after COVID-19. These receptors are not linked to any known antigen. TCRdb reanalysed the PCR reads using MiXCR and keeps one entry per CDR3 protein. The data hold some 20,000 distinct CDR3 sequences, with about 40% observed a single time. The source material was CD4+ T cells from blood, cultured in vitro, sampled after SARS-CoV-2 vaccination. The receptors originated from a human donor who had recovered from COVID-19. CDR3s include the opening cysteine and the closing phenylalanine or tryptophan. The D gene is left open where the match is weak. The listing skips clone size in some rows; elsewhere it reads once, few, many or a size class.

CDR3aa	CDR3nt	abundance	v_gene	j_gene	d_gene
CSASPASQSQHF	TGCAGTGCTAGTCCAGCAAGTCAGTCCCAGCATTTT	.	TRBV20-1	TRBJ1-5	.
CASSPPMGGSKPNTEAFF	TGTGCCAGCTCACCACCGATGGGGGGGTCAAAACCGAACACTGAAGCTTTCTTT	.	TRBV18	TRBJ1-1	.
CSARRRNYGYTF	TGCAGTGCTAGGAGGCGGAACTATGGCTACACCTTC	.	TRBV20-1	TRBJ1-2	.
CASSSTGGSEQYF	TGTGCCAGCAGCTCCACTGGGGGATCCGAGCAGTACTTC	few	TRBV7-2	TRBJ2-7	.
CASRVTSGPRDTQYF	TGCGCCAGCAGGGTTACTAGCGGGCCCAGAGATACGCAGTATTTT	.	TRBV10-2	TRBJ2-3	TRBD2
CASSPDQNYGYTF	TGTGCCAGCTCACCCGACCAGAACTATGGCTACACCTTC	.	TRBV18	TRBJ1-2	.
CSATRRTVEQYF	TGCAGTGCTACGCGGCGGACCGTGGAGCAGTACTTC	.	TRBV20-1	TRBJ2-7	.
CASSPDRDTEAFF	TGTGCCAGCAGCCCCGACAGGGACACTGAAGCTTTCTTT	.	TRBV5-4	TRBJ1-1	TRBD1
CASSRPNGVNNEQFF	TGTGCCAGCAGCAGGCCAAACGGGGTAAACAATGAGCAGTTCTTC	.	TRBV7-9	TRBJ2-1	.
CASSNGAAGKNTEAFF	TGTGCCAGCAGCAACGGGGCGGCAGGGAAGAACACTGAAGCTTTCTTT	.	TRBV6-2/TRBV6-3	TRBJ1-1	.
CASSYDGSYGYTF	TGTGCCAGCAGTTACGACGGAAGCTATGGCTACACCTTC	.	TRBV6-5	TRBJ1-2	.
CASRELTGLESYTF	TGTGCCAGCAGGGAACTGACAGGGCTAGAAAGCTACACCTTC	few	TRBV6-1	TRBJ1-2	TRBD1
CASSTFTGGSYNSPLHF	TGTGCCAGCAGTACGTTCACAGGGGGCTCCTATAATTCACCCCTCCACTTT	.	TRBV6-1	TRBJ1-6	TRBD1
CARISDPKHEQYF	TGTGCCAGGATTTCTGATCCGAAACACGAGCAGTACTTC	few	TRBV6-1	TRBJ2-7	.
CATSRDVTSGSMQFF	TGTGCCACCAGCAGAGATGTGACTAGCGGGTCGATGCAGTTCTTC	.	TRBV15	TRBJ2-1	TRBD2
CASSYSYRDRAGETQYF	TGTGCCAGCAGTTACTCATATCGGGACAGGGCTGGGGAGACCCAGTACTTC	.	TRBV6-2/TRBV6-3	TRBJ2-5	TRBD1
CASSLNGGPYNEQFF	TGTGCCAGCAGCTTAAACGGGGGACCCTACAATGAGCAGTTCTTC	few	TRBV7-3	TRBJ2-1	.
CASSSGTASPLHF	TGTGCCAGCAGCTCCGGGACAGCCTCACCCCTCCACTTT	.	TRBV7-3	TRBJ1-6	TRBD1
CASSQANLYALHF	TGTGCCAGCAGTCAGGCGAATCTTTACGCCCTCCACTTT	.	TRBV6-1	TRBJ1-6	.
CASSHLDRGRETQYF	TGTGCCAGCAGCCATCTAGACAGGGGCCGGGAGACCCAGTACTTC	few	TRBV5-4	TRBJ2-5	TRBD1
CASSSTGTSGRALRYEQYF	TGTGCCAGCAGTTCCACCGGGACTAGCGGGAGGGCCCTCCGCTACGAGCAGTACTTC	.	TRBV27	TRBJ2-7	TRBD2
CSASGTDVANIQYF	TGCAGTGCTAGCGGGACGGACGTAGCAAACATTCAGTACTTC	few	TRBV20-1	TRBJ2-4	.
CSAGTPNTEAFF	TGCAGTGCGGGCACACCGAACACTGAAGCTTTCTTT	.	TRBV20-1	TRBJ1-1	.
CASRELQETQYF	TGTGCCAGCCGGGAACTCCAAGAGACCCAGTACTTC	.	TRBV2	TRBJ2-5	.
CASSPEGQGRVNTEAFF	TGTGCCAGCAGTCCGGAAGGGCAGGGGCGCGTGAACACTGAAGCTTTCTTT	.	TRBV25-1	TRBJ1-1	.
CAWSPGGRQPQHF	TGTGCCTGGAGTCCAGGGGGTAGACAGCCCCAGCATTTT	large	TRBV30	TRBJ1-5	TRBD1
CSARTGAIGNTIYF	TGCAGTGCTAGGACGGGGGCGATTGGAAACACCATATATTTT	.	TRBV20-1	TRBJ1-3	.
CASSEAGRQFSNQPQHF	TGTGCCAGCAGTGAAGCGGGGAGACAGTTTAGCAATCAGCCCCAGCATTTT	.	TRBV2	TRBJ1-5	.
CASSSGTGRYGYTF	TGTGCCAGCAGTTCCGGGACAGGGCGCTATGGCTACACCTTC	.	TRBV27	TRBJ1-2	TRBD1
CASSLAFGLAGTDTQYF	TGCGCCAGCAGCTTGGCGTTCGGACTAGCGGGCACAGATACGCAGTATTTT	.	TRBV5-1	TRBJ2-3	TRBD2
CASSYEGQGTDTQYF	TGTGCCAGCAGTTACGAGGGACAGGGAACAGATACGCAGTATTTT	once	TRBV6-5	TRBJ2-3	TRBD1
CASSLGGGSYNEQFF	TGTGCCAGCAGTTTAGGTGGTGGCTCCTACAATGAGCAGTTCTTC	.	TRBV27	TRBJ2-1	.